This TCR beta chain was retrieved from a study of T cells in Graves' hyperthyroidism and ophthalmopathy. The CDR3 sequence is 15 residues long. Germline CDR1 reads SGHTA; CDR2 reads FQGTGA. Trimming stripped 5 bases from V and 2 bases from J, with 13 bases between. TCR beta CDR3 region amplification was performed from RNA transcripts. With the HTBI primer set, the TCR CDR3 went through a first round of RT-PCR. Each CDR3 protein gets one entry after TCRdb re-called the multiplex PCR reads with MiXCR. The data contain about 640,000 distinct CDR3 sequences, 20% to 25% of them seen just once; the ten biggest clones take up around a third. This clonotype was seen only a few times. A patient was excluded if there was uncontrolled infection, other autoimmune disease, pregnancy or lactation.

The chain joins TRBV7-3 to TRBJ1-3; tentative D call: TRBD1 (5 bases). Source material: blood. The sequence was collected from a man aged 25-40 years with Graves' ophthalmopathy. For the CDR3, the DNA is TGTGCCAGCAGCCCCGGCGGGACTCCTGGAAACACCATATATTTT. Its protein product is CASSPGGTPGNTIYF.